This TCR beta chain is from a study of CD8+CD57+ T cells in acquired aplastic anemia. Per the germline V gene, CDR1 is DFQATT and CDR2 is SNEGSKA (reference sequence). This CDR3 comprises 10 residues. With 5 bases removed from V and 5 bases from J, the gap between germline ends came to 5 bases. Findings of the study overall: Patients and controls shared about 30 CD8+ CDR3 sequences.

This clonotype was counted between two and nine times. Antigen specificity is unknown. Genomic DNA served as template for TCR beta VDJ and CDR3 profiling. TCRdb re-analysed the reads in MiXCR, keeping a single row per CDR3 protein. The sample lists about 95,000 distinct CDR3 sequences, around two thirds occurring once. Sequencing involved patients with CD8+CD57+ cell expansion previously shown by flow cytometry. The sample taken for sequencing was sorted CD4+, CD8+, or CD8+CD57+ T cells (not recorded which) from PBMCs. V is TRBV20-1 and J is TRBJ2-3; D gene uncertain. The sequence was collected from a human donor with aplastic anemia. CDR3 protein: CSAWVDTQYF. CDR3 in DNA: TGCAGTGCTTGGGTAGATACGCAGTATTTT.